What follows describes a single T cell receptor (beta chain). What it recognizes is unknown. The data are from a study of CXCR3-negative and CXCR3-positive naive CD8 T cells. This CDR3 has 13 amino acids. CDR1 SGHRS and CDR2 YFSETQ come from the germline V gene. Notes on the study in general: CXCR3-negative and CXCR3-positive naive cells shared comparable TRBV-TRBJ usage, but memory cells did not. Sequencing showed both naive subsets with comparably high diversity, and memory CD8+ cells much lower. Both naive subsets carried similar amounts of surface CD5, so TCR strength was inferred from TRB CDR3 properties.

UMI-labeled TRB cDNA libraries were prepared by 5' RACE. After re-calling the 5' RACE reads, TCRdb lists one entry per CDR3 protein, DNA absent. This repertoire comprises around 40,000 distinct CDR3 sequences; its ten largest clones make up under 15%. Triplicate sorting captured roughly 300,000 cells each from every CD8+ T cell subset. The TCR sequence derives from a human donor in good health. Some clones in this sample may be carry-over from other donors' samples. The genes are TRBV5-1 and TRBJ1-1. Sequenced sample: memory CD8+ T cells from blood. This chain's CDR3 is CASSRSQDTEAFF.